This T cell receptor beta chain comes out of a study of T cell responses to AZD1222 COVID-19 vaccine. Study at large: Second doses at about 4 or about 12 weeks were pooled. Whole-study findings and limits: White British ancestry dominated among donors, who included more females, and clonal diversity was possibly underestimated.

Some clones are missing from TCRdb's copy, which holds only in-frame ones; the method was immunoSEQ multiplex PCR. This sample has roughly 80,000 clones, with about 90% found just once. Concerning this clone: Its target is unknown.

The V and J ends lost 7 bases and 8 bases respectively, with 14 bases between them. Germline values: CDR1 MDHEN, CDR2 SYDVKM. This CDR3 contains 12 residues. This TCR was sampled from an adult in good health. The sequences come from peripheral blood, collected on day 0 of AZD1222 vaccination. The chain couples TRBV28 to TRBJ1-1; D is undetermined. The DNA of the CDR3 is TGTGCCAGCATAAGTCGGGGAAGGGAAGCTTTCTTT. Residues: CASISRGREAFF. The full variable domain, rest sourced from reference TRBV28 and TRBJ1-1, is DVKVTQSSRYLVKRTGEKVFLECVQDMDHENMFWYRQDPGLGLRLIYFSYDVKMKEKGDIPEGYSVSREKKERFSLILESASTNQTSMYLCASISRGREAFFGQGTRLTVV.